This T cell receptor beta chain is drawn from a study of T cell changes during pregnancy in multiple sclerosis. V was clipped by 6 bases and J by 4 bases; unmatched bases: 15. This CDR3 has 18 amino acids. Per the germline V gene, CDR1 is LNHDA and CDR2 is SQIVND (reference sequence). This table comes from immunoSEQ multiplex PCR, and its TCRdb copy is limited to in-frame clones, with some not included. The sample holds roughly 18,000 clones; 85% to 90% are singletons and the top ten take 1.3%. The table lists this clone with a count of one. This material consisted of CD4+ T cells from peripheral blood mononuclear cells, taken in the first trimester of pregnancy. The source of this sequence is a female donor in good health, enrolled as a control in a pregnancy study. The rearrangement uses TRBV19 and TRBJ2-1; 10 nucleotides align to TRBD2. The CDR3 reads CASRRRPGTSEPYNEQFF. The CDR3 nucleotides are TGTGCCAGTAGAAGGAGACCCGGGACTAGCGAACCTTACAATGAGCAGTTCTTC.